This T cell receptor beta chain was retrieved from a study of glioma-infiltrating T cells after dendritic cell vaccination. Study findings and constraints: Higher TCR clonality did not directly relate to longer survival.

The CDR3 covers 16 residues. Germline CDR1 reads SGHRS; CDR2 reads YFSETQ. This clone was observed a handful of times. Antigen: not known. One end of the junction is discordant with germline, which a read error may explain. Stated time point: after dendritic cell vaccination, including at tumor progression/relapse. Fresh-frozen tumor tissue and more than two years of survival data were available for all. PBMC sampling occurred before vaccination, two weeks after the third dose, and at progression. Data came from immunoSEQ multiplex PCR; TCRdb stores just in-frame clones and leaves some out. The sample holds roughly 50,000 clones, around 91% seen once.

The material sequenced was blood, taken after dendritic cell vaccination. V usage is TRBV5-1 and J usage is TRBJ2-1; TRBD2 matches 11 bases. This clonotype originated in a human donor with glioblastoma. This CDR3 is CASSPTSGMGYSEQFF. For the CDR3, the DNA is TGCGCCAGCAGCCCGACTAGCGGGATGGGTTACAGTGAGCAGTTCTTC. The full variable domain, its missing parts supplied by reference TRBV5-1 and TRBJ2-1, is KAGVTQTPRYLIKTRGQQVTLSCSPISGHRSVSWYQQTPGQGLQFLFEYFSETQRNKGNFPGRFSGRQFSNSRSEMNVSTLELGDSALYLCASSPTSGMGYSEQFFGPGTRLTVL.